This TCR beta chain derives from a study of cytomegalovirus exposure and HLA in healthy donors. Some clones are missing from TCRdb's copy, which holds only in-frame ones; the method was immunoSEQ multiplex PCR. The table shows roughly 150,000 clones, with about 80% occurring only once. A note on this clone: The antigen is unknown.

Study-level results: Accounts indicate the classifier identified cytomegalovirus status with strong specificity and sensitivity. Within the 100 to 150 validation repertoires, first-cohort TCR clusters tended to co-occur, according to a later analysis.

The roughly 120-subject validation cohort, separate from the approximately 670-subject first cohort, included the donors. Germline lookup yields CDR1 SQVTM and CDR2 ANQGSEA. The CDR3 loop spans 12 amino acids. Trimming pared 7 bases from V and 7 bases from J, leaving 16 bases between. This TCR was sampled from a man aged 30 to 45 in good health and CMV-seropositive. J is TRBJ1-2 and V is TRBV29-1; no reliable D call. Sequenced sample: PBMCs. The CDR3 here is CSGGESRAGYTF. The DNA for the CDR3 is TGCAGCGGTGGGGAGAGTCGGGCTGGCTACACCTTC.